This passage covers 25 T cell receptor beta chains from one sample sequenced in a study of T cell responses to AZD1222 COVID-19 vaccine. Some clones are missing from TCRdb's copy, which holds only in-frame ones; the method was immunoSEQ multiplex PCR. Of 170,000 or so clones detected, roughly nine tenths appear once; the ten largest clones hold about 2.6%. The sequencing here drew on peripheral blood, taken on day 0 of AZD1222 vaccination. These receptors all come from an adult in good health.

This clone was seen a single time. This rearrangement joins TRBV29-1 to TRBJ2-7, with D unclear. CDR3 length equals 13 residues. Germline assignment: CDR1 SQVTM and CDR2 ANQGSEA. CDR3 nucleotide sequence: TGCAGTGTACGAGGCAGGCTGACCTACGAGCAGTACTTC. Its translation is CSVRGRLTYEQYF.

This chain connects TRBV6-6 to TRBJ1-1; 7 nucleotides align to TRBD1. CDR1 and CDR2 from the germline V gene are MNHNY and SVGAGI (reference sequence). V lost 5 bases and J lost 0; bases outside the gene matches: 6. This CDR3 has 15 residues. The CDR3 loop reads CASSPRTGVNTEAFF. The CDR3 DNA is TGTGCCAGCAGTCCCCGGACAGGAGTGAACACTGAAGCTTTCTTT.

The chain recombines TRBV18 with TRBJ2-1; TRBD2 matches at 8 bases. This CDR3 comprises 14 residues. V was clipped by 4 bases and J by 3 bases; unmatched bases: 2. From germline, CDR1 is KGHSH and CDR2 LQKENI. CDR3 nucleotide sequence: TGTGCCAGCTCACTAGCGGGGATCTACAATGAGCAGTTCTTC. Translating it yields CASSLAGIYNEQFF. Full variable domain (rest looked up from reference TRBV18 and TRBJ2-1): NAGVMQNPRHLVRRRGQEARLRCSPMKGHSHVYWYRQLPEEGLKFMVYLQKENIIDESGMPKERFSAEFPKEGPSILRIQQVVRGDSAAYFCASSLAGIYNEQFFGPGTRLTVL.

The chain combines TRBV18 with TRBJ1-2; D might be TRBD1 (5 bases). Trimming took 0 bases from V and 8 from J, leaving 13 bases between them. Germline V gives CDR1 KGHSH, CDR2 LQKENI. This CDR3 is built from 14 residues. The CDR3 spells CASSPPVGTFGYTF. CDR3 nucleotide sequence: TGTGCCAGCTCACCACCAGTAGGGACGTTCGGCTACACCTTC.

The CDR3 coding sequence is TGTGCCAGCAGCGTAGTCTCCGATAGCACAGATACGCAGTATTTT. Translation: CASSVVSDSTDTQYF. The chain couples TRBV9 to TRBJ2-3; D gene unclear. The germline V and J ends were trimmed by 0 bases and 0 bases, with 8 bases remaining between them. This CDR3 has 15 amino acids. The germline V gene has CDR1 SGDLS and CDR2 YYNGEE.

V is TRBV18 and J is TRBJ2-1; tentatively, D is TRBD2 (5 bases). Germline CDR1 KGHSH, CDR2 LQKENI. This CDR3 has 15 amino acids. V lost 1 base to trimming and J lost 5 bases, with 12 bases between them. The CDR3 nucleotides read TGTGCCAGCTCACCACAGCCCCTAGCCGACAATGAGCAGTTCTTC. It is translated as CASSPQPLADNEQFF.

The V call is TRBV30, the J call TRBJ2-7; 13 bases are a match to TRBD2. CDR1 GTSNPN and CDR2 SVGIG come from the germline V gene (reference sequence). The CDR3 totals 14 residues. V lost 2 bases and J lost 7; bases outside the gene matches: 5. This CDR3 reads CAWSKLAGGQEQYF. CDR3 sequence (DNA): TGTGCCTGGAGTAAACTAGCGGGGGGGCAAGAGCAGTACTTC. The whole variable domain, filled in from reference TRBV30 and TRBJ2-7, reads SQTIHQWPATLVQPVGSPLSLECTVEGTSNPNLYWYRQAAGRGLQLLFYSVGIGQISSEVPQNLSASRPQDRQFILSSKKLLLSDSGFYLCAWSKLAGGQEQYFGPGTRLTVT.

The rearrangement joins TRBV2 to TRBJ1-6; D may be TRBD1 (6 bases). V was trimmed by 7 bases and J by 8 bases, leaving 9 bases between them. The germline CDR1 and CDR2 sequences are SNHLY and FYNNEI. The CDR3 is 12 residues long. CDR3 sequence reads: CASKDSYSPLHF. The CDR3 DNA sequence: TGTGCCAGCAAGGACAGTTATTCACCCCTCCACTTT.

In nucleotides, the CDR3 is TGCGCCAGCAGCTTGGAACTAGCGGGGGGGAACGAGCAGTACTTC. The encoded protein is CASSLELAGGNEQYF. The V and J genes are TRBV5-1 and TRBJ2-7, with 13 bases identical to TRBD2. V shed 0 bases, J shed 5 bases, and the junction held 2 bases outside the gene matches. This CDR3 contains 15 residues. The germline V gene has CDR1 SGHRS and CDR2 YFSETQ.

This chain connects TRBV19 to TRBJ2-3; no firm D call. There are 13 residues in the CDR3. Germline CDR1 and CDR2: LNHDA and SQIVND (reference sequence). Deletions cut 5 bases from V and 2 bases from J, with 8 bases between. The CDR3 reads CASSLGSTDTQYF. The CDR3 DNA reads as TGTGCCAGTAGTCTAGGGTCCACAGATACGCAGTATTTT.

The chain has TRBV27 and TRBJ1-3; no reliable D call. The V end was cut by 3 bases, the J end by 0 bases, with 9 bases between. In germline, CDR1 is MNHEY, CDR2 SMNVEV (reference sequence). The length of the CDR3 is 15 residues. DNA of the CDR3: TGTGCCAGCAGTTTTGGGCCAGACTCTGGAAACACCATATATTTT. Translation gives CASSFGPDSGNTIYF.

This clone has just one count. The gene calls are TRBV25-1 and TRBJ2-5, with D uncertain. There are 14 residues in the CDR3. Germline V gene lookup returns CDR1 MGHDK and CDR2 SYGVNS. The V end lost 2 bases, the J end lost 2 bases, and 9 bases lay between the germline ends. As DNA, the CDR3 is TGTGCCAGCAGTGAACCCGGAGATCAAGAGACCCAGTACTTC. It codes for CASSEPGDQETQYF.

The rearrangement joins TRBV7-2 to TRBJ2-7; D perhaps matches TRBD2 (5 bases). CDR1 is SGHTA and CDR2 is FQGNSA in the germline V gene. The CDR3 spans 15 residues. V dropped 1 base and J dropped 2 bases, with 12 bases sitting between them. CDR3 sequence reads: CASSLGAGRAYEQYF. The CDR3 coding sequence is TGTGCCAGCAGCTTAGGTGCGGGCAGAGCCTACGAGCAGTACTTC.

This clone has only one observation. CDR3 DNA sequence: TGTGCCGGCTGGGAGCCGACTATGAACACTGAAGCTTTCTTT. Its protein is CAGWEPTMNTEAFF. J is TRBJ1-1 and V is TRBV11-3; no clear D gene. Germline CDR1 and CDR2: SGHNT and YENEEA. The CDR3 consists of 14 residues. Trimming left V 11 bases short and J 0 bases short, with 16 bases between. Full variable domain (rest looked up from reference TRBV11-3 and TRBJ1-1): EAGVVQSPRYKIIEKKQPVAFWCNPISGHNTLYWYLQNLGQGPELLIRYENEEAVDDSQLPKDRFSAERLKGVDSTLKIQPAELGDSAVYLCAGWEPTMNTEAFFGQGTRLTVV.

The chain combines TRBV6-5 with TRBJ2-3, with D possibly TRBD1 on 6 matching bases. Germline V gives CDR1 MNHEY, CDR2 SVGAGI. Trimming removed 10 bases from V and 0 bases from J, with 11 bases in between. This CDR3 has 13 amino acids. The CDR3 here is CATGELSTDTQYF. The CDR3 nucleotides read TGTGCCACAGGGGAATTGAGCACAGATACGCAGTATTTT.

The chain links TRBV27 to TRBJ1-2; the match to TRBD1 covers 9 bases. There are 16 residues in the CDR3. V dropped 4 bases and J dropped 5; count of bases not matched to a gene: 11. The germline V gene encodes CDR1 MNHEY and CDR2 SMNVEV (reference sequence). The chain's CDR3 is CASSSSKTGGRYGYTF. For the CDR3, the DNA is TGTGCCAGCAGTTCCTCAAAGACAGGGGGACGATATGGCTACACCTTC.

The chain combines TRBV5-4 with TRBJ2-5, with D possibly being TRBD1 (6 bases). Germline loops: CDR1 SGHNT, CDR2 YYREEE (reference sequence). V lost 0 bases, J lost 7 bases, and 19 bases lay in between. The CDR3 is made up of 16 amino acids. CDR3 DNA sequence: TGTGCCAGCAGCTTGGGTACGCAGCAGGGGAGAGGGACCCAGTACTTC. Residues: CASSLGTQQGRGTQYF.

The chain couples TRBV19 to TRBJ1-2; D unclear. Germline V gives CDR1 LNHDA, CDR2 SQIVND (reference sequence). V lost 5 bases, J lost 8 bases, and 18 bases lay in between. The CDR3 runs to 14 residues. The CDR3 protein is CASSFRTAPIGYTF. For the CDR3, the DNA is TGTGCCAGTAGTTTCAGGACGGCACCTATCGGCTACACCTTC.

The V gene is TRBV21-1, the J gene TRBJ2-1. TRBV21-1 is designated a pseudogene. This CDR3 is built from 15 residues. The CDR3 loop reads CARKPEITQFNEQFF. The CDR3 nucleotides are TGTGCCCGGAAGCCAGAGATCACCCAATTCAATGAGCAGTTCTTC.

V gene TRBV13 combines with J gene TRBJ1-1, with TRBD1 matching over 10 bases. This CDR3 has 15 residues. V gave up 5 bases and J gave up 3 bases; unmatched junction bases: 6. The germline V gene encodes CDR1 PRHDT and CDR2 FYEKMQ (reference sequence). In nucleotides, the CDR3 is TGTGCCAGCAGCCACGGGACAGGGGTGGACACTGAAGCTTTCTTT. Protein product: CASSHGTGVDTEAFF.

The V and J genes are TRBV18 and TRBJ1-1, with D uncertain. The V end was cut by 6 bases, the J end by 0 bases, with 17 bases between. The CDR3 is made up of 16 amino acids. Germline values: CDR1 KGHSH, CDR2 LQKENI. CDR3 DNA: TGTGCCAGCTCGGGGTTAGAGCCCTCCCTGAACACTGAAGCTTTCTTT. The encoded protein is CASSGLEPSLNTEAFF.

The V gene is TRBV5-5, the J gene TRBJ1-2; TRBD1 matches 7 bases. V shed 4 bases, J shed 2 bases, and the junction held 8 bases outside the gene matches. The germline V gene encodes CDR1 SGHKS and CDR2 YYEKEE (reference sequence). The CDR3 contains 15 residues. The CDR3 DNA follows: TGTGCCAGCAGCGTACCGGGACAGTCGAACTATGGCTACACCTTC. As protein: CASSVPGQSNYGYTF. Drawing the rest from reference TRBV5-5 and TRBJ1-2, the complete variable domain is DAGVTQSPTHLIKTRGQQVTLRCSPISGHKSVSWYQQVLGQGPQFIFQYYEKEERGRGNFPDRFSARQFPNYSSELNVNALLLGDSALYLCASSVPGQSNYGYTFGSGTRLTVV.

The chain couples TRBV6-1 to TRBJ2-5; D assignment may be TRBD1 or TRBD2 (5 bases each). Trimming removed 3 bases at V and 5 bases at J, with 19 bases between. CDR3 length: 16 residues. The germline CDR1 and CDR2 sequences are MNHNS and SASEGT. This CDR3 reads CASSDDRRGGGETQYF. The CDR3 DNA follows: TGTGCCAGCAGTGATGACAGACGGGGCGGTGGGGAGACCCAGTACTTC.

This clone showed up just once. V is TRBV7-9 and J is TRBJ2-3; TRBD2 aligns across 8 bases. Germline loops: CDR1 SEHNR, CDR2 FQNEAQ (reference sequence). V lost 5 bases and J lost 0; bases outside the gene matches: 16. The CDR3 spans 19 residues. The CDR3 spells CASSPRWGGGTPSTDTQYF. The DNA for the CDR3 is TGTGCCAGCAGCCCCCGTTGGGGCGGGGGGACACCTAGCACAGATACGCAGTATTTT.

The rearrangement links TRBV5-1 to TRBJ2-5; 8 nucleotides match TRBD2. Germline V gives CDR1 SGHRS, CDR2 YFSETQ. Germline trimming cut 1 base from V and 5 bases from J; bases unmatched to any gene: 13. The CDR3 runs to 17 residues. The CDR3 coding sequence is TGCGCCAGCAGCTTGTCCCGGGGGGGCCGTGGATTTGAGACCCAGTACTTC. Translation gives CASSLSRGGRGFETQYF.